This T cell receptor (beta chain) was sequenced for a study of shared clonotypes between healthy human individuals. Using immunoSEQ multiplex PCR, the repertoire was profiled, and TCRdb retains in-frame clones only, with some absent. The sample has under 650,000 clones, almost 97% seen once. About this clone itself: The same CDR3 arises from other DNA sequences in this sample as well.

This sequence originates from a woman in her 30s in good health. The specimen sequenced was naive CD4+ T cells sorted from blood. Subset noted: CD45RA+ positively selected.

The CDR3 protein is CSAGSSYEQYF. CDR3 in DNA: TGCAGTGCGGGTAGCTCCTACGAGCAGTACTTC. V usage is TRBV20-1 and J usage is TRBJ2-5; no definite D call. The J call could be wrong; TRBJ2-7 is a better fit for the DNA end. This CDR3 has 11 amino acids. Germline V gives CDR1 DFQATT, CDR2 SNEGSKA (reference sequence).